This T cell receptor (beta chain) was profiled in a study of OX40 agonist ivuxolimab in advanced cancers. The wider study: Ivuxolimab, an antibody that agonizes OX40 (CD134), was administered to the patients.

A word on this clone: What it binds is not known.

General observations from the study: Among T cells, CD8+ cells averaged more expanded clones than CD4+ cells.

The method was immunoSEQ multiplex PCR; TCRdb's version includes in-frame clones alone and lacks a portion of them. Of 96,000 or so clones listed, more than 80% are singletons. V trimming: 5 bases; J trimming: 7 bases; junction bases outside the gene matches: 11. The CDR3 extends over 16 amino acids. The germline V gene encodes CDR1 SGHRS and CDR2 YFSETQ. The TCR was taken from an adult with an advanced solid tumor such as melanoma, head and neck, liver or kidney cancer. The input for sequencing was CD4+ or CD8+ T cells sorted from blood, taken in a trial of the OX40 agonist ivuxolimab. V is TRBV5-1 and J is TRBJ2-1; TRBD1 matches 11 bases. CDR3 nucleotide sequence: TGCGCCAGCAGAAAAACCCGGGACAGGGGGTTGAATGAGCAGTTCTTC. Translating gives CASRKTRDRGLNEQFF.